This is a list of T cell receptor beta chains from one sample in a study of blood T cells in healthy people across ages. TCRdb re-called the 5' RACE reads with MiXCR, one entry per CDR3 protein. The table lists about 760,000 distinct CDR3 sequences, roughly 25% of them singletons. These sequences were also reported in another study, on T cells of mothers and their children.

Source material: blood. Receptors were obtained from a boy between 10 and 17 years old in good health. CDR3s include the opening cysteine and the closing phenylalanine or tryptophan. The D gene is left open where the match is weak. Clone size is not always given. Where it is, it says once, few, many or a class for expanded clones.

TRBV27	NA	TRBJ2-1	TRBD2	TGTGCCAGCAGTTGGACTAGCGGGCACGAGCAGTTCTTC	CASSWTSGHEQFF
TRBV12-3/TRBV12-4	NA	TRBJ2-5	NA	TGTGCCAGCAGAATCCTAGATTTGGGAGAGACCCAGTACTTC	CASRILDLGETQYF
TRBV15	few	TRBJ2-3	TRBD1	TGTGCCACCAGCAGAGAAGGGGGCAAAGATACGCGGTATTTT	CATSREGGKDTRYF
TRBV9	NA	TRBJ2-7	TRBD2	TGTGCCAGCAGCGTTAGCGGGGGGCCTAGGGAGCAGTACTTC	CASSVSGGPREQYF
TRBV4-1	NA	TRBJ2-3	TRBD2	TGCGCCAGCAGCTTACTAGCGGCCGTGGATACGCAGTATTTT	CASSLLAAVDTQYF
TRBV6-2/TRBV6-3	few	TRBJ2-5	TRBD1	TGTGCCAGCAGTTACTATGCACAGGGGGTACCAGAGCAGTACTTC	CASSYYAQGVPEQYF
TRBV29-1	few	TRBJ1-1	NA	TGCAGCGCCGCTCGAAGGGGGGACACTGAAGCTTTCTTT	CSAARRGDTEAFF
TRBV20-1	NA	TRBJ2-3	NA	TGCAGTGCTAGAGATTCCGCCAGAAGCACAGATACGCAGTATTTT	CSARDSARSTDTQYF
TRBV7-6	few	TRBJ2-3	TRBD1	TGTGCCAGCAGCGCCGGAACAGGGGTCGCCACAGATACGCAGTATTTT	CASSAGTGVATDTQYF
TRBV12-3/TRBV12-4	NA	TRBJ2-4	NA	TGTGCCAGCAGACCGGGAGACAAAAACATTCAGTACTTC	CASRPGDKNIQYF
TRBV2	NA	TRBJ1-3	NA	TGTGCCAGCAGTGATTGGGCAGGCCCTGGAAACACCATATATTTT	CASSDWAGPGNTIYF
TRBV28	NA	TRBJ2-7	NA	TGTGCCAGCAGTTTAGGACTACGGGGTCGCGAGCAGTACTTC	CASSLGLRGREQYF
TRBV18	NA	TRBJ1-1	NA	TGTGCCAGCTCAAACAGGAACGCTGAAGCTTTCTTT	CASSNRNAEAFF
TRBV6-5	NA	TRBJ2-1	NA	TGTGCCAGCAGTTACTCGATTCGGGGTGAGCAGTTCTTC	CASSYSIRGEQFF
TRBV21-1	few	TRBJ2-3	NA	TGTGCCAGCAGCAAATCGCAGACGTCAGATACGCAGTATTTT	CASSKSQTSDTQYF
TRBV7-9	once	TRBJ1-5	NA	TGTGCCAGCAGCCCAGAGACTGATCAGCCCCAGCATTTT	CASSPETDQPQHF
TRBV29-1	few	TRBJ2-1	NA	TGCAGCGTTGTCGAGGGTTGGAGCAATGAGCAGTTCTTC	CSVVEGWSNEQFF
TRBV6-1	once	TRBJ2-3	TRBD2	TGTGCCAGCAGTGAGTGGCTAGCGGGAGTTCAAGATACGCAGTATTTT	CASSEWLAGVQDTQYF
TRBV7-9	many	TRBJ2-5	TRBD2	TGTGCCAGCAGCTTAGTAGAACCAGCGGGGGTACTTGAGACCCAGTACTTC	CASSLVEPAGVLETQYF
TRBV7-8	NA	TRBJ2-7	TRBD1	TGTGCCAGCTTTGGGACAGGGGGCGTCGGAAGATACGAGCAATACTTC	CASFGTGGVGRYEQYF
TRBV6-2/TRBV6-3	few	TRBJ2-1	NA	TGTGCCAGCAGTTACTCGGGACTTCACGGTGAGCAGTTCTTC	CASSYSGLHGEQFF
TRBV24-1	few	TRBJ2-5	NA	TGTGCCACCAGTGATCCGACGACGTTTCCTCAAGAGACCCAGTACTTC	CATSDPTTFPQETQYF
TRBV21-1	few	TRBJ2-7	NA	TGTGCCAGCAGCAAAGTAATCTACGAGCAGTACTTC	CASSKVIYEQYF
TRBV28	many	TRBJ2-2	NA	TGTGCCATCCGACAGACGAACACCGGGGAGCTGTTTTTT	CAIRQTNTGELFF
TRBV12-3/TRBV12-4	NA	TRBJ1-2	NA	TGTGCCAGCAGCCCCGGGCCCTACTATGGCTACACCTTC	CASSPGPYYGYTF
TRBV27	few	TRBJ1-5	NA	TGTGCCAGCAGCGTATGGGAGAATCAGCCCCAGCATTTT	CASSVWENQPQHF
TRBV7-2	many	TRBJ2-1	NA	TGTGCCAGCAGCTACCGGACCTACAATGAGCAGTTCTTC	CASSYRTYNEQFF
TRBV7-9	few	TRBJ1-4	NA	TGTGCCAGCAGCTCGTGGAGTAGTGAAAAACTGTTTTTT	CASSSWSSEKLFF
TRBV5-1	NA	TRBJ2-3	NA	TGCGCCAGCAGCTTTAACCGGCGGGGCGTCCCAGATACGCAGTATTTT	CASSFNRRGVPDTQYF
TRBV2	NA	TRBJ1-4	NA	TGTGCCGGCTCGGCAACCAATGAAAAACTGTTTTTT	CAGSATNEKLFF